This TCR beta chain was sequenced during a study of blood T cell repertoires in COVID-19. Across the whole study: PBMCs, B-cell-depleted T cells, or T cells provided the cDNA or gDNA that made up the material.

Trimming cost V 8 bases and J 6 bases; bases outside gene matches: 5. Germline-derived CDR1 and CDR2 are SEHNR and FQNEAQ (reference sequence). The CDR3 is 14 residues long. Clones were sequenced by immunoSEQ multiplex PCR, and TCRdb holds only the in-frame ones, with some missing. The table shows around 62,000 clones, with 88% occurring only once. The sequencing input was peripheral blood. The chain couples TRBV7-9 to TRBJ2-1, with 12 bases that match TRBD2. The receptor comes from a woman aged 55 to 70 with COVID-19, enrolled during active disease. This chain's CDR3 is CASVGLAGSNEQFF. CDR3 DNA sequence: TGTGCCAGCGTCGGACTAGCGGGAAGCAATGAGCAGTTCTTC.